These 23 T cell receptor beta chains came from one sample sequenced in a study of response to subunit inactivated influenza vaccine. TCRdb reprocessed the RT-PCR reads via MiXCR and lists one record per CDR3 protein. The data show 560,000 or so distinct CDR3 sequences, 7.6% seen once. The sample in question was PBMCs from blood, obtained about 23 months after vaccination. The receptors stem from a man aged 45 to 70 who received an inactivated influenza vaccine.

Ten or more counts support this clonotype. The chain joins TRBV25-1 to TRBJ2-5; a weak D match, TRBD1 (6 bases). CDR1 and CDR2 (germline): MGHDK, SYGVNS. The CDR3 is 14 residues long. Between the trimmed V and J ends, which lost 4 bases and 1 base, there was a span of 10 bases. This chain's CDR3 is CASSGWTVQETQYF. CDR3 DNA sequence: TGTGCCAGCAGTGGTTGGACAGTCCAAGAGACCCAGTACTTC.

This clonotype was picked up a small number of times. This chain connects TRBV10-3 to TRBJ2-3; TRBD1 agrees at 7 bases. The CDR3 spans 15 residues. V was pared by 3 bases and J by 5 bases, with 8 bases of the junction left unmatched. CDR1 and CDR2 from the germline V gene are ENHRY and SYGVKD. The CDR3 DNA is TGTGCCATCAGTGATCCGGGACAGTTGAGAGATACGCAGTATTTT. It codes for CAISDPGQLRDTQYF.

This clonotype was detected a few times. The V call is TRBV7-2, the J call TRBJ1-3; D not resolved. The CDR3 length is 14 residues. Germline CDR1 is SGHTA and CDR2 is FQGNSA. Trimming removed 5 bases from V and 3 bases from J, with 11 bases in between. CDR3 amino acids: CASSTAGGGNTIYF. The CDR3 nucleotides are TGTGCCAGCAGCACGGCCGGAGGTGGAAACACCATATATTTT.

This clonotype has ten or more counts. This chain uses TRBV6-5 with TRBJ1-3; 9 bases line up with TRBD1. The CDR3 spans 17 residues. Trimming cost V 4 bases and J 4 bases; bases outside gene matches: 11. In germline, CDR1 is MNHEY, CDR2 SVGAGI. This chain's CDR3 is CASSSNAGTGPGNTIYF. The CDR3 DNA is TGTGCCAGCAGTTCTAACGCCGGGACAGGGCCAGGAAACACCATATATTTT.

Many counts were recorded for this clonotype. This rearrangement joins TRBV5-5 to TRBJ2-1; D possibly matches TRBD1 or TRBD2 (5 bases each). V lost 0 bases, J lost 7 bases, and 17 bases lay in between. Germline V lookup: CDR1 SGHKS, CDR2 YYEKEE (reference sequence). The CDR3 is 16 residues long. The CDR3 DNA reads as TGTGCCAGCAGCTTGGGAGCTGGGGGAAATATGAATGAGCAGTTCTTC. Protein sequence: CASSLGAGGNMNEQFF.

The genes are TRBV7-2 and TRBJ1-3; a weak D match, TRBD1 (6 bases). This CDR3 region has 16 residues. CDR1 SGHTA and CDR2 FQGNSA come from the germline V gene. V was cut by 0 bases and J by 1 base, with 10 bases left in between. The CDR3 sequence is CASSLAGGRSGNTIYF. The DNA for the CDR3 is TGTGCCAGCAGCTTAGCGGGGGGCAGGTCTGGAAACACCATATATTTT.

This clonotype was recorded at least ten times. V is TRBV29-1 and J is TRBJ2-1; D unresolved. Germline V gene sequence: CDR1 SQVTM, CDR2 ANQGSEA. The CDR3 sequence is 12 residues long. V gave up 7 bases and J gave up 0 bases, with 7 bases separating them. The CDR3 nucleotides are TGCAGCGCACTCCTCTCCTACAATGAGCAGTTCTTC. Protein product: CSALLSYNEQFF.

This clonotype was seen ten or more times. The chain uses TRBV7-8 and TRBJ1-1; TRBD1 aligns across 9 bases. This CDR3 spans 16 amino acids. CDR1 and CDR2 from the germline V gene are SGHVS and FQNEAQ. With 5 bases clipped from V and 2 bases from J, the junction kept 9 bases outside the gene matches. DNA for the CDR3: TGTGCCAGCAGCCTAGAACCGGGACAGGGCAACACTGAAGCTTTCTTT. This encodes CASSLEPGQGNTEAFF.

At least ten counts were recorded for this clonotype. The chain couples TRBV6-1 to TRBJ2-1, with a weak D call TRBD1 (5 bases). V shed 5 bases and J shed 2 bases, with 10 bases lying between them. Germline V gene lookup returns CDR1 MNHNS and CDR2 SASEGT. The CDR3 totals 14 residues. The CDR3 DNA reads TGTGCCAGCAGTCCAGCAGGGACCTACAATGAGCAGTTCTTC. Its translation: CASSPAGTYNEQFF.

This clonotype came up a few times. This chain joins TRBV30 and TRBJ2-2; D is uncertain. Germline CDR1 is GTSNPN and CDR2 is SVGIG (reference sequence). The germline V and J ends were trimmed by 5 bases and 7 bases, with 8 bases remaining between them. The CDR3 is 11 residues long. This CDR3 reads CAWAALGELFF. The CDR3 DNA reads as TGTGCCTGGGCGGCGCTCGGGGAGCTGTTTTTT.

In its sample, this clonotype was seen many times. Here the CDR3 reads CASSLGGSKLSEQFF. Written as DNA, the CDR3 is TGTGCCAGCAGCTTAGGGGGGTCAAAACTTAGTGAGCAGTTCTTC. This chain links TRBV7-8 with TRBJ2-1, with D perhaps being TRBD1 or TRBD2 (5 bases each). The CDR3 totals 15 residues. Germline V lookup: CDR1 SGHVS, CDR2 FQNEAQ. Trimming left V 1 base short and J 9 bases short, with 16 bases between. Drawing the rest from reference TRBV7-8 and TRBJ2-1, the complete variable domain is GAGVSQSPRYKVAKRGQDVALRCDPISGHVSLFWYQQALGQGPEFLTYFQNEAQLDKSGLPSDRFFAERPEGSVSTLKIQRTQQEDSAVYLCASSLGGSKLSEQFFGPGTRLTVL.

This clonotype appeared a few times. V usage is TRBV7-2 and J usage is TRBJ2-7, with D perhaps TRBD1 (5 bases). V lost 7 bases, J lost 2 bases, and 15 bases lay in between. CDR1 SGHTA and CDR2 FQGNSA come from the germline V gene. The CDR3 runs 14 residues. CDR3 coding DNA: TGTGCCAGCACTTTGTCCAGGGTCGCCTACGAGCAGTACTTC. Translating gives CASTLSRVAYEQYF.

The rearrangement uses TRBV12-3 or TRBV12-4 and TRBJ2-3; 8 bases fit TRBD1. V trimming: 8 bases; J trimming: 1 base; junction bases outside the gene matches: 2. This CDR3 spans 13 amino acids. CDR3 in DNA: TGTGCCAGCCAGGGGGCGGGCACAGATACGCAGTATTTT. Translated: CASQGAGTDTQYF.

The rearrangement joins TRBV5-1 to TRBJ2-1; perhaps TRBD2 as D (6 bases). This CDR3 has 14 amino acids. With 1 base removed from V and 9 bases from J, the gap between germline ends came to 14 bases. CDR1 and CDR2 (germline): SGHRS, YFSETQ. In DNA, the CDR3 is TGCGCCAGCAGCTTGATGGCCGGGAGTGGTGAGCAGTTCTTC. This encodes CASSLMAGSGEQFF.

The sample holds a few counts of this clonotype. The V and J genes are TRBV20-1 and TRBJ2-7; the D gene could be TRBD1 or TRBD2 (6 bases each). This CDR3 is built from 15 residues. The V end was cut by 0 bases, the J end by 4 bases, with 16 bases between. The germline gives CDR1 DFQATT, CDR2 SNEGSKA (reference sequence). CDR3 sequence (DNA): TGCAGTGCTAGAGATTATACGAGGGGGGATTACGAGCAGTACTTC. Its protein product is CSARDYTRGDYEQYF.

This clonotype was counted many times. The genes are TRBV12-3 or TRBV12-4 and TRBJ2-3; TRBD1 might be the D (5 bases). With 5 bases removed from V and 5 bases from J, the gap between germline ends came to 20 bases. The CDR3 is 16 residues long. CDR3 region: CASSPQIAWGGDTQYF. CDR3 sequence (DNA): TGTGCCAGCAGTCCCCAGATTGCGTGGGGCGGAGATACGCAGTATTTT.

The chain combines TRBV6-1 with TRBJ2-7; D is possibly TRBD2 (6 bases). V lost 7 bases, J lost 4 bases, and 14 bases lay in between. The length of the CDR3 is 13 residues. The V gene's germline CDR1 is MNHNS and CDR2 SASEGT. The CDR3 loop reads CASKRTNLYEQYF. The CDR3 bases are TGTGCCAGCAAACGGACTAATCTTTACGAGCAGTACTTC.

The chain carries TRBV5-1 and TRBJ1-6; D is ambiguous. The CDR3 is 14 residues long. Trimming removed 0 bases at V and 3 bases at J, with 4 bases between. CDR1 is SGHRS and CDR2 is YFSETQ in the germline V gene. This chain's CDR3 is CASSLDSYNSPLHF. The CDR3 region has the DNA TGCGCCAGCAGCTTGGACAGCTATAATTCACCCCTCCACTTT.

A few counts support this clonotype. This chain links TRBV3-1 with TRBJ2-4; maybe TRBD2 (6 bases). Trimming took off 3 bases at V and 4 bases at J, with 16 bases between the two ends. Germline values: CDR1 LGHDT, CDR2 YNNKEL (reference sequence). The CDR3 runs to 16 residues. The CDR3 spells CASSHQPAGTKNIQYF. In DNA form, the CDR3 reads TGTGCCAGCAGCCATCAACCAGCCGGGACTAAAAACATTCAGTACTTC.

The chain is built from TRBV7-2 and TRBJ1-2; TRBD1 matches 10 bases. Per the germline V gene, CDR1 is SGHTA and CDR2 is FQGNSA. The CDR3 extends over 16 amino acids. Germline trimming cut 5 bases from V and 4 bases from J; bases unmatched to any gene: 10. The CDR3 loop is CASSPGRTGGSYGYTF. DNA of the CDR3: TGTGCCAGCAGCCCTGGGAGGACAGGGGGAAGCTATGGCTACACCTTC.

This clonotype was seen more than once but under ten times. The chain links TRBV29-1 to TRBJ2-3, with 8 bases fitting TRBD1. CDR3 length equals 14 residues. Germline V gene data show CDR1 as SQVTM and CDR2 as ANQGSEA. V lost 7 bases, J lost 6 bases, and 12 bases stayed unmatched. In nucleotides, the CDR3 is TGCAGCGCGAGGACAGGGAGCGACTCGGATACGCAGTATTTT. Amino acid sequence: CSARTGSDSDTQYF.

Details on this clonotype: Given a much more abundant clone one base away, this may be a read error. This sequence joins TRBV7-2 and TRBJ1-2; D remains unclear. Per germline, CDR1 SGHTA and CDR2 FQGNSA. The CDR3 consists of 13 residues. The CDR3 bases are TGTGCCAGCAGCTTAGTTTTTTCGGATGGCTGCACCTTC. Encoded protein: CASSLVFSDGCTF.

This clonotype has ten or more counts. The CDR3 region has the DNA TGTGCCAACTCCCCCAGACAGGGAGGGCTGAACACTGAAGCTTTCTTT. Translating gives CANSPRQGGLNTEAFF. The V call is TRBV10-3, the J call TRBJ1-1, with 7 bases that match TRBD1. V trimming: 10 bases; J trimming: 0 bases; junction bases outside the gene matches: 14. Germline assignment: CDR1 ENHRY and CDR2 SYGVKD. The CDR3 is 16 amino acids.